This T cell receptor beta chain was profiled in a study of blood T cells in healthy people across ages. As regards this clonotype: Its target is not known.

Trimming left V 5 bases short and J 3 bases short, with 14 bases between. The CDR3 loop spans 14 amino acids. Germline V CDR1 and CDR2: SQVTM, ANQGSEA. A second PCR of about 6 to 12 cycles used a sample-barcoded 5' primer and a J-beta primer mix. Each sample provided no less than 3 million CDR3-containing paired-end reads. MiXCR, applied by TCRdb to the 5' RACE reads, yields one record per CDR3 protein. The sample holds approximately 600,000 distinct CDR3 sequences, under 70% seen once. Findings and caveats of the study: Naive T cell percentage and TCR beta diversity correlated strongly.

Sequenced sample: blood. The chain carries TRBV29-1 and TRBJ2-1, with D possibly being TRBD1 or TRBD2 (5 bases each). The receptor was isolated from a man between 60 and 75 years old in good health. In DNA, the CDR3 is TGCAGCGTTTTGGTAGAGGGGAGCTACAATGAGCAGTTCTTC. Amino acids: CSVLVEGSYNEQFF.